The 21 T cell receptor beta chains presented below share a single source sample, sequenced in a study of Graves' ophthalmopathy and Graves' hyperthyroidism. Beta-chain TCR CDR3 regions were amplified from RNA transcripts. Second-round multiplex PCR came after first-round RT-PCR with HTBI primers. TCRdb reprocessed the multiplex PCR reads with MiXCR, giving one entry per CDR3 protein. Of 350,000 to 400,000 distinct CDR3 sequences listed, just over 15% are singletons. Sequencing was done on a sample of peripheral blood. The receptors derive from a woman aged 18-35 years with stable Graves' hyperthyroidism.

The rearrangement links TRBV3-1 to TRBJ1-3; 11 bases map to TRBD1. Germline V CDR1 and CDR2: LGHDT, YNNKEL (reference sequence). The CDR3 loop spans 15 amino acids. V shed 2 bases and J 4 bases; nucleotides not matched to a gene: 1. CDR3 coding DNA: TGTGCCAGCAGCCAACGGGACAGGGGGGGAAACACCATATATTTT. Translated: CASSQRDRGGNTIYF.

This clonotype appeared many times. The V gene is TRBV12-3 or TRBV12-4, the J gene TRBJ2-7, with D perhaps TRBD1 or TRBD2 (7 bases each). With 5 bases removed from V and 3 bases from J, the gap between germline ends came to 17 bases. This CDR3 has 15 residues. The CDR3 region is CASSPLTGRGYEQYF. In DNA, the CDR3 is TGTGCCAGCAGTCCACTGACAGGGAGGGGCTACGAGCAGTACTTC.

This clonotype has at least ten counts. The V gene is TRBV15, the J gene TRBJ2-7, with TRBD1 matching over 9 bases. CDR1 and CDR2 from the germline V gene are LNHNV and YYDKDF (reference sequence). Trimming took 2 bases from V and 5 from J; bases not matched to a gene: 13. The CDR3 loop spans 17 amino acids. For the CDR3, the DNA is TGTGCCACCAGCAGACCTAGGGACAGGGACAGGAGGAACGAGCAGTACTTC. Protein product: CATSRPRDRDRRNEQYF.

The chain carries TRBV5-4 and TRBJ2-5; D ambiguous. V was clipped by 7 bases and J by 3 bases, with 16 bases between them. This CDR3 has 14 amino acids. CDR1 is SGHNT, CDR2 YYREEE, per germline (reference sequence). The CDR3 DNA sequence: TGTGCCAGCCTCCCAGCCCCAACAGAAGAGACCCAGTACTTC. This translates into CASLPAPTEETQYF.

This clonotype was found many times. The chain couples TRBV11-2 to TRBJ2-2; D may correspond to TRBD1 or TRBD2 (6 bases each). This CDR3 contains 16 residues. Germline CDR1 is SGHAT and CDR2 is FQNNGV. Trimming took 6 bases from V and 6 from J, leaving 20 bases between them. Here the CDR3 reads CASRALGGAFSGELFF. The CDR3 DNA follows: TGTGCCAGCAGAGCCTTGGGGGGCGCGTTCTCCGGGGAGCTGTTTTTT.

This clonotype was recorded a few times. This rearrangement joins TRBV6-2 or TRBV6-3 to TRBJ2-6; 10 positions agree with TRBD1. V shed 8 bases and J 3 bases; nucleotides not matched to a gene: 16. CDR1 MNHEY and CDR2 SVGEGT come from the germline V gene. The length of the CDR3 is 19 residues. The CDR3 bases are TGTGCCAGCCGTCGGTGGACAGGGGGTAAAGAGGGTGGGGCCAACGTCCTGACTTTC. As protein: CASRRWTGGKEGGANVLTF.

This clonotype was detected many times. V gene TRBV7-2 combines with J gene TRBJ2-5, with D possibly TRBD2 on 7 matching bases. The V end was cut by 5 bases, the J end by 5 bases, with 18 bases between. The CDR3 consists of 15 residues. From germline, CDR1 is SGHTA and CDR2 FQGNSA. The DNA of the CDR3 is TGTGCCAGCAGCCCGAGGGGGGGGGGCTGGGAGACCCAGTACTTC. Translated, it gives CASSPRGGGWETQYF.

Details on this clonotype: A much larger clone lies a single base off, so this may be a read error. V and J are TRBV6-5 and TRBJ1-1, with unresolved D. Germline values: CDR1 MNHEY, CDR2 SVGAGI. The CDR3 is 12 amino acids. The ends were cut back, 2 bases at V and 4 bases at J, with 5 bases in the middle. DNA for the CDR3: TGTGCCAGCAGTTACGGGTCCACTGAAGCTTTCTTT. It yields the protein CASSYGSTEAFF.

This clonotype was seen repeatedly, ten times or more. The V call is TRBV28, the J call TRBJ2-7; D is possibly TRBD2 (6 bases). V was pared by 1 base and J by 5 bases, with 12 bases between. Germline V lookup: CDR1 MDHEN, CDR2 SYDVKM. The CDR3 length is 14 residues. The CDR3 region has the DNA TGTGCCAGCAGTTTATATGTAGGGGAGGACGAGCAGTACTTC. Translation: CASSLYVGEDEQYF. Based on the CDR3 plus reference TRBV28 and TRBJ2-7, the full variable domain is DVKVTQSSRYLVKRTGEKVFLECVQDMDHENMFWYRQDPGLGLRLIYFSYDVKMKEKGDIPEGYSVSREKKERFSLILESASTNQTSMYLCASSLYVGEDEQYFGPGTRLTVT.

This clonotype was recorded a few times. The V call is TRBV13, the J call TRBJ1-6; a possible D gene is TRBD1 (5 bases). The CDR3 covers 17 residues. V was cut by 5 bases and J by 0 bases, with 14 bases left in between. Germline-derived CDR1 and CDR2 are PRHDT and FYEKMQ (reference sequence). CDR3 residues: CASSLNQGTSYNSPLHF. The CDR3, as DNA: TGTGCCAGCAGCCTCAATCAGGGAACCTCCTATAATTCACCCCTCCACTTT.

The CDR3 region is CASSRRVTGDTEAFF. In nucleotides, the CDR3 is TGTGCCAGCAGTCGGCGGGTGACAGGGGATACTGAAGCTTTCTTT. The rearrangement joins TRBV6-1 to TRBJ1-1, with TRBD1 matching over 8 bases. The trim removed 5 bases at V and 5 bases at J, leaving 10 bases unmatched. Germline-derived CDR1 and CDR2 are MNHNS and SASEGT. The CDR3 consists of 15 residues.

The CDR3 DNA sequence: TGTGCCAGCAGTGAAGGCGGACTAGCGGGAGACGAGACCCAGTACTTC. The encoded protein is CASSEGGLAGDETQYF. The gene calls are TRBV6-1 and TRBJ2-5; 13 bases fit TRBD2. This CDR3 is built from 16 residues. The junction had 4 bases not matched to a gene; V was cut back by 1 base and J by 5 bases. Germline CDR1 is MNHNS and CDR2 is SASEGT.

The V and J genes are TRBV6-2 or TRBV6-3 and TRBJ2-7; D not certain. CDR1 is MNHEY and CDR2 is SVGEGT in the germline V gene. This CDR3 comprises 13 residues. V was trimmed by 6 bases and J by 0 bases, leaving 9 bases between them. In DNA, the CDR3 is TGTGCCAGCAGCCCCTTCTACTCCTACGAGCAGTACTTC. This sequence encodes CASSPFYSYEQYF.

The rearrangement uses TRBV12-3 or TRBV12-4 and TRBJ1-1, with D unclear. V was shortened by 5 bases and J by 4 bases, with 8 bases between the two germline ends. This CDR3 comprises 12 residues. CDR3 DNA sequence: TGTGCCAGCAGTAGGGAGGGCACTGAAGCTTTCTTT. Protein sequence: CASSREGTEAFF.

This clonotype was picked up many times. This chain joins TRBV11-2 and TRBJ1-2; D not certain. The CDR3 has 14 residues. The V gene's germline CDR1 is SGHAT and CDR2 FQNNGV. Trimming removed 7 bases from V and 8 bases from J, with 20 bases in between. CDR3 coding DNA: TGTGCCAGCACCCTTGGTGGAGGGATAAGCGGCTACACCTTC. Residues: CASTLGGGISGYTF.

This clonotype was seen repeatedly, ten times or more. V and J are TRBV6-5 and TRBJ1-6; D unresolved. This CDR3 is built from 17 residues. V was shortened by 2 bases and J by 7 bases, with 18 bases between the two germline ends. In germline, CDR1 is MNHEY, CDR2 SVGAGI. The CDR3 spells CASSYGEFLQGNSPLHF. The CDR3 DNA is TGTGCCAGCAGTTACGGGGAGTTCCTCCAAGGAAATTCACCCCTCCACTTT.

Remarks on this clonotype: Given a much more abundant clone one base away, this may be a read error. The chain is built from TRBV2 and TRBJ1-2; D remains ambiguous. The germline CDR1 and CDR2 sequences are SNHLY and FYNNEI. The CDR3 spans 13 residues. The CDR3 here is CVSSGFSPKGYTF. Here the CDR3 DNA reads TGTGTCAGCAGTGGGTTCTCTCCAAAGGGCTACACCTTC. The full variable domain, in which reference TRBV2 and TRBJ1-2 provide the parts outside the CDR3, is EPEVTQTPSHQVTQMGQEVILRCVPISNHLYFYWYRQILGQKVEFLVSFYNNEISEKSEIFDDQFSVERPDGSNFTLKIRSTKLEDSAMYFCVSSGFSPKGYTFGSGTRLTVV.

The sample holds many counts of this clonotype. The chain uses TRBV5-1 and TRBJ1-1; TRBD1 is a possible D gene (6 bases). Germline CDR1 is SGHRS and CDR2 is YFSETQ. The CDR3 spans 13 residues. Trimming pared 2 bases from V and 8 bases from J, leaving 13 bases between. CDR3: CASSFNREAEAFF. CDR3 DNA: TGCGCCAGCAGCTTCAACAGGGAGGCGGAAGCTTTCTTT. The full variable domain, rest sourced from reference TRBV5-1 and TRBJ1-1, is KAGVTQTPRYLIKTRGQQVTLSCSPISGHRSVSWYQQTPGQGLQFLFEYFSETQRNKGNFPGRFSGRQFSNSRSEMNVSTLELGDSALYLCASSFNREAEAFFGQGTRLTVV.

This clonotype was seen only a few times. V gene TRBV19 combines with J gene TRBJ2-7; maybe TRBD2 (7 bases). The CDR3 extends over 16 amino acids. CDR1 and CDR2 from the germline V gene are LNHDA and SQIVND (reference sequence). Trimming removed 5 bases at V and 5 bases at J, with 22 bases between. The CDR3 spells CASSSRGRGGANEQYF. In DNA, the CDR3 is TGTGCCAGTAGTTCCAGGGGTAGAGGGGGGGCCAACGAGCAGTACTTC.

This clonotype was counted at least ten times. The gene calls are TRBV2 and TRBJ1-1, with D unclear. The CDR3 totals 11 residues. V lost 8 bases, J lost 9 bases, and 13 bases lay in between. Germline values: CDR1 SNHLY, CDR2 FYNNEI. This CDR3 reads CASGRIGQAFF. Here the CDR3 DNA reads TGTGCCAGCGGTAGGATCGGCCAAGCTTTCTTT. Full variable domain (missing parts from reference TRBV2 and TRBJ1-1): EPEVTQTPSHQVTQMGQEVILRCVPISNHLYFYWYRQILGQKVEFLVSFYNNEISEKSEIFDDQFSVERPDGSNFTLKIRSTKLEDSAMYFCASGRIGQAFFGQGTRLTVV.

This clonotype showed up just a few times. The V call is TRBV27, the J call TRBJ2-2; a weak D match, TRBD2 (6 bases). Germline-derived CDR1 and CDR2 are MNHEY and SMNVEV (reference sequence). V lost 5 bases and J lost 5, with 15 bases in between. CDR3 length: 15 residues. DNA of the CDR3: TGTGCCAGCAGTCCCCGGGACTTTAGAACCGGGGAGCTGTTTTTT. Protein: CASSPRDFRTGELFF.